This T cell receptor beta chain stems from a study of Ad26.COV2.S vaccination and SARS-CoV-2 variants. Study context: Ad26.COV2.S was injected intramuscularly once or twice, 56 days apart. Findings and caveats of the study: Those who received vaccine or placebo ended up with similar non-spike TCR breadth. Substantial response breadth was reportedly seen for spike-specific CD8+ and CD4+ T cells after vaccination. Measurements of TCR breadth and depth may have given underestimates of the total T cell responses.

Details on this clone: No antigen is known for it.

There are 11 residues in the CDR3. The germline V and J ends were trimmed by 4 bases and 5 bases, with 8 bases remaining between them. Per the germline V gene, CDR1 is GTSNPN and CDR2 is SVGIG (reference sequence). Treatment denoted: around 19 received Ad26.COV2.S at low or high dose, single or two shots; about 5 received placebo; per-sample allocation not given. Following the first vaccine or placebo injection, samples were taken on day 63. Clones were read by immunoSEQ multiplex PCR, and TCRdb kept only the in-frame ones, dropping some. The sample lists 430,000 or so clones, 75% to 90% occurring once.

The specimen comprised peripheral blood, sampled in a trial of Ad26.COV2.S vaccine versus placebo. The TCR was taken from a person aged 18 to 65 who received the Ad26.COV2.S COVID-19 vaccine or a placebo. The genes are TRBV30 and TRBJ1-2, with unresolved D. The CDR3 sequence: CAWTTAYGYTF. In nucleotides, the CDR3 is TGTGCCTGGACCACCGCGTATGGCTACACCTTC.